This T cell receptor (beta chain) was found in a study of blood T cell repertoires in COVID-19 (TCRdb year 2020). With regard to the full study: Collaborator samples came from the United States, Italy and Spain and covered acute and convalescent phases of COVID-19. The prospective study material was composed of cDNA or gDNA derived from T cells, B-cell-depleted T cells, or PBMCs. Subjects who had been exposed to COVID-19, were actively infected with it, or had recovered from it provided the deeply sampled blood TCRbeta repertoires that made up the dataset. The repertoires were made available in a free public database intended to serve as a resource for research on the immune response to SARS-CoV-2. Samples came from the ongoing ImmuneRACE study (first 160 participants) plus 1,254 subjects from 6 global collaborators. Sample metadata almost always included a de-identified subject ID, COVID-19 status, age in years and sex. HLA class I and class II types, where available, came from metadata supplied by the sample provider rather than from assay-based typing.

Enrolling through a virtual design, the prospective study's participants ranged in age from about 18 to 89 years and lived across 20 to 30 United States geographic areas. To assign participants to cohorts, the prospective study relied on clinical history that participants themselves reported in a screening survey and a study questionnaire. Recovered participants in ImmuneRACE Cohort 3 were defined as having two consecutive negative NP/OP PCR tests, clearance from a healthcare professional, or resolution of symptoms. Each participant in the prospective study had whole blood, serum and a nasopharyngeal or oropharyngeal swab collected by mobile phlebotomists. Participants in the prospective study had the option to provide additional blood draws and questionnaires over a roughly two-month period. Prospective study blood samples were shipped either frozen or at room temperature before DNA extraction.

The CDR3 starts with the cysteine, ends with the phenylalanine, and has 14 residues. The CDR3 DNA has 42 bases and is translated from base 1. Trimming leaves V shorter by 4 bases and J shorter by 7 bases, with the junction holding 13 bases beyond the gene matches. Based on the germline V gene, the CDR1 and CDR2 sequences are SQVTM and ANQGSEA. Worth noting for this clone: No antigen is known for it. No base qualities exist here, and no much larger clone lies one base off it.

The paper's findings and limits, for the study overall: The amount of clinical and demographic metadata varied by source and participant and was provided uncurated.

TCRbeta CDR3 regions were amplified from genomic DNA by means of the immunoSEQ Assay, a bias-controlled multiplex PCR. From the authors' description of their analysis: Nucleated cell counts per sample were estimated from amplification of reference gene primers within the assay. Sequence reads were collapsed and filtered to measure the absolute abundance of every unique TCRbeta CDR3 rearrangement. For each sample, productive Simpson clonality was calculated as the square root of Simpson's diversity index across productive rearrangements. Imported from immuneACCESS, the table was reduced by TCRdb to in-frame sequences with V and J called. These copies leave out some clones; in studies compared against another copy, an unresolved V gene accounts for under half, and the cause of the remainder is not known. The V and J calls and the clone size are those of that table, but D and trimming were determined from the DNA. Within this sample are 200,000 to 250,000 clones, with 82% of them counted one time only. The ten largest clones represent 3% to 4% of the sample.

The chain links TRBV29-1 with TRBJ2-7, and 7 junctional nucleotides match TRBD2. The sequencing input was PBMCs or T cells enriched from blood (not recorded which). This TCR was recovered from a woman aged 55-70 years who had recovered from COVID-19. The DNA reads as follows: TGCAGCGTTGGCGAGCGGGGCCGGCGTTCTGAGCAGTACTTC. Its amino acids are CSVGERGRRSEQYF.